Presented here are 29 T cell receptor beta chains from one specimen sequenced in a study of glioma-infiltrating T cells after dendritic cell vaccination. Produced via immunoSEQ multiplex PCR; TCRdb's table is partial and in-frame only. The table has 50,000 to 75,000 clones, more than 70% seen once. This sample's time point: after dendritic cell vaccination, including at tumor progression/relapse. The sequences come from blood, collected after dendritic cell vaccination. The receptors were sampled from a human donor with glioblastoma.

This chain joins TRBV6-5 and TRBJ1-2, with D possibly being TRBD1 (6 bases). Germline V CDR1 and CDR2: MNHEY, SVGAGI. V was pared by 6 bases and J by 8 bases, with 13 bases between. The CDR3 spans 12 residues. The CDR3 region has the DNA TGTGCCAGCAGGCCGCAGGGGAGAGGCTACACCTTC. Translated, it gives CASRPQGRGYTF.

The chain couples TRBV19 to TRBJ1-1, with TRBD1 identical over 10 bases. V gave up 5 bases and J gave up 4 bases; unmatched junction bases: 13. CDR3 length: 17 amino acids. Germline V gene sequence: CDR1 LNHDA, CDR2 SQIVND (reference sequence). As DNA, the CDR3 is TGTGCCAGTAGTGGGATCCGGGACAGGGGCTTGGGCACTGAAGCTTTCTTT. Protein: CASSGIRDRGLGTEAFF.

The V call is TRBV27, the J call TRBJ1-2; 9 bases map to TRBD1. CDR3 length equals 15 residues. V lost 2 bases to trimming and J lost 8 bases; unmatched junction nucleotides: 9. Germline V gene sequence: CDR1 MNHEY, CDR2 SMNVEV (reference sequence). The CDR3 loop is CASSLRGTGSEGYTF. DNA of the CDR3: TGTGCCAGCAGTTTACGTGGGACAGGGAGTGAGGGCTACACCTTC.

The V and J genes are TRBV5-1 and TRBJ1-2; TRBD1 is a possible D gene (6 bases). V lost 2 bases, J lost 4 bases, and 15 bases lay in between. Germline loops: CDR1 SGHRS, CDR2 YFSETQ. There are 15 residues in the CDR3. In DNA, the CDR3 is TGCGCCAGCAGCTTAGACAGGATGGGCGGCTATGGCTACACCTTC. Translation gives CASSLDRMGGYGYTF.

This chain uses TRBV4-3 with TRBJ1-5; 8 nucleotides match TRBD1. Trimming took 3 bases from V and 0 from J; bases not matched to a gene: 1. The CDR3 loop spans 15 amino acids. In germline, CDR1 is LGHNA, CDR2 YSLEER. CDR3 sequence reads: CASSQDRASNQPQHF. CDR3 DNA: TGCGCCAGCAGCCAGGACAGGGCTAGCAATCAGCCCCAGCATTTT.

The chain recombines TRBV30 with TRBJ2-5; D is possibly TRBD1 (6 bases). Germline CDR1 is GTSNPN and CDR2 is SVGIG (reference sequence). V was cut by 0 bases and J by 11 bases, with 19 bases left in between. This CDR3 is 14 amino acids long. In DNA form, the CDR3 reads TGTGCCTGGAGTGTAGGGGGTTCCCAAACTTCGCAGTACTTC. This encodes CAWSVGGSQTSQYF.

V usage is TRBV10-3 and J usage is TRBJ2-1; D is uncertain. The CDR3 is 12 residues long. The V gene lost 5 bases and the J gene lost 4 bases, with 6 bases spanning the gap. CDR1 and CDR2 (germline): ENHRY, SYGVKD. CDR3 coding DNA: TGTGCCATCAGTAGCCAATACAATGAGCAGTTCTTC. It codes for CAISSQYNEQFF.

The chain joins TRBV2 to TRBJ2-3, with 8 bases lining up with TRBD2. CDR1 is SNHLY, CDR2 FYNNEI, per germline. Trimming took 6 bases from V and 5 from J; bases not matched to a gene: 10. The CDR3 sequence is 15 residues long. Here the CDR3 DNA reads TGTGCCAGCAGCCCTACGGGGGGGCCCTTAGATACGCAGTATTTT. This codes for CASSPTGGPLDTQYF. The full variable domain, rest sourced from reference TRBV2 and TRBJ2-3, is EPEVTQTPSHQVTQMGQEVILRCVPISNHLYFYWYRQILGQKVEFLVSFYNNEISEKSEIFDDQFSVERPDGSNFTLKIRSTKLEDSAMYFCASSPTGGPLDTQYFGPGTRLTVL.

V gene TRBV19 combines with J gene TRBJ1-5; TRBD1 agrees at 8 bases. CDR1 and CDR2 from the germline V gene are LNHDA and SQIVND (reference sequence). The CDR3 loop spans 17 amino acids. Trimming cost V 6 bases and J 2 bases; bases outside gene matches: 12. CDR3 residues: CASRSSARGRGNQPQHF. As DNA, the CDR3 is TGTGCCAGTAGATCCTCGGCCAGGGGGCGAGGCAATCAGCCCCAGCATTTT.

The V and J genes are TRBV11-2 and TRBJ1-4; 9 nucleotides match TRBD1. After removal of 5 bases from V and 4 bases from J, the junction contained 5 bases not matched to a gene. Germline CDR1 is SGHAT and CDR2 is FQNNGV. This CDR3 region has 15 residues. DNA of the CDR3: TGTGCCAGCAGCCTGAGACAGGGGGGTAATGAAAAACTGTTTTTT. Protein sequence: CASSLRQGGNEKLFF.

This clone was seen only a few times. The chain employs TRBV7-3 and TRBJ2-1; D uncertain. There are 12 residues in the CDR3. The V end lost 2 bases, the J end lost 9 bases, and 8 bases lay between the germline ends. Germline V gives CDR1 SGHTA, CDR2 FQGTGA. CDR3 coding DNA: TGTGCCAGCAGCTTATCCCCGGGTGAGCAGTTCTTC. This translates into CASSLSPGEQFF. Based on the CDR3 plus reference TRBV7-3 and TRBJ2-1, the full variable domain is GAGVSQTPSNKVTEKGKYVELRCDPISGHTALYWYRQSLGQGPEFLIYFQGTGAADDSGLPNDRFFAVRPEGSVSTLKIQRTERGDSAVYLCASSLSPGEQFFGPGTRLTVL.

This chain connects TRBV7-2 to TRBJ2-7; no reliable D call. Germline CDR1 reads SGHTA; CDR2 reads FQGNSA. The CDR3 is 12 residues long. V gave up 2 bases and J gave up 6 bases, with 8 bases separating them. For the CDR3, the DNA is TGTGCCAGCAGCTTAAGTACAACCGAGCAGTACTTC. Translation gives CASSLSTTEQYF.

V is TRBV30 and J is TRBJ2-2, with D unresolved. CDR3 length: 13 amino acids. Germline lookup yields CDR1 GTSNPN and CDR2 SVGIG (reference sequence). V shed 0 bases and J shed 6 bases, with 8 bases lying between them. The CDR3 region is CAWSVLPAGELFF. CDR3 DNA: TGTGCCTGGAGTGTACTCCCCGCCGGGGAGCTGTTTTTT. The full variable domain, with the rest looked up from reference TRBV30 and TRBJ2-2, is SQTIHQWPATLVQPVGSPLSLECTVEGTSNPNLYWYRQAAGRGLQLLFYSVGIGQISSEVPQNLSASRPQDRQFILSSKKLLLSDSGFYLCAWSVLPAGELFFGEGSRLTVL.

V usage is TRBV5-4 and J usage is TRBJ2-7; 11 bases map to TRBD1. V lost 4 bases to trimming and J lost 7 bases; unmatched junction nucleotides: 10. This CDR3 region has 15 residues. Germline lookup yields CDR1 SGHNT and CDR2 YYREEE (reference sequence). The CDR3 reads CASSPGTGGRREQYF. CDR3 nucleotides: TGTGCCAGCAGCCCTGGGACAGGGGGACGTAGAGAGCAGTACTTC.

This chain joins TRBV7-2 and TRBJ1-6; 7 bases map to TRBD1. The germline V gene has CDR1 SGHTA and CDR2 FQGNSA. This CDR3 contains 14 residues. V was pared by 5 bases and J by 9 bases, with 7 bases of the junction left unmatched. CDR3 DNA sequence: TGTGCCAGCAGCCGATTGACAGGGAGTTCACCCCTCCACTTT. The encoded protein is CASSRLTGSSPLHF.

V is TRBV7-6 and J is TRBJ2-3; TRBD2 is a possible D gene (6 bases). This CDR3 is 14 amino acids long. V was cut by 1 base and J by 3 bases, with 8 bases left in between. Germline V gene lookup returns CDR1 SGHVS and CDR2 FNYEAQ. This chain's CDR3 is CASSLGLGTDTQYF. In DNA form, the CDR3 reads TGTGCCAGCAGCTTAGGACTAGGGACAGATACGCAGTATTTT.

This clone was seen a handful of times. This rearrangement joins TRBV7-6 to TRBJ2-1, with TRBD2 matching over 14 bases. The CDR3 contains 16 residues. CDR1 SGHVS and CDR2 FNYEAQ come from the germline V gene. Unmatched junction bases numbered 0, after V lost 1 base and J lost 4 bases. CDR3 nucleotides: TGTGCCAGCAGCTTAGGGACTAGCGGGGGGTACAATGAGCAGTTCTTC. As protein: CASSLGTSGGYNEQFF.

The V call is TRBV19, the J call TRBJ2-1, with D tentatively TRBD2 (7 bases). This CDR3 comprises 20 residues. The V end was cut by 3 bases, the J end by 0 bases, with 24 bases between. Germline values: CDR1 LNHDA, CDR2 SQIVND (reference sequence). The CDR3 loop is CASSISGGPTVGDSYNEQFF. CDR3 bases: TGTGCCAGTAGTATCTCGGGGGGCCCCACGGTTGGTGACTCCTACAATGAGCAGTTCTTC.

This chain joins TRBV5-1 and TRBJ2-7; 9 nucleotides agree with TRBD2. The J segment lost 3 bases and the V segment lost 0 bases, leaving 10 bases of the junction unmatched. Germline CDR1 reads SGHRS; CDR2 reads YFSETQ. The CDR3 extends over 17 amino acids. The CDR3 sequence: CASSLDFGLAGNYEQYF. CDR3 bases: TGCGCCAGCAGCTTGGACTTCGGCCTAGCGGGAAACTACGAGCAGTACTTC.

This chain uses TRBV7-2 with TRBJ2-7, with D possibly being TRBD2 (6 bases). CDR3 length equals 16 residues. In germline, CDR1 is SGHTA, CDR2 FQGNSA. Trimming pared 1 base from V and 0 bases from J, leaving 13 bases between. CDR3 in amino acids: CASSLGGGLGSYEQYF. The CDR3, as DNA: TGTGCCAGCAGCTTAGGGGGAGGTTTGGGCTCCTACGAGCAGTACTTC.

The chain couples TRBV5-1 to TRBJ1-1, with D possibly TRBD1 on 6 matching bases. The CDR3 is 16 amino acids. The germline gives CDR1 SGHRS, CDR2 YFSETQ. V dropped 0 bases and J dropped 1 base, with 13 bases sitting between them. The CDR3 region has the DNA TGCGCCAGCAGCTTGGTAAGGGGGTGGGAGAACACTGAAGCTTTCTTT. Its translation: CASSLVRGWENTEAFF.

The rearrangement links TRBV16 to TRBJ1-6, with 8 bases fitting TRBD1. The CDR3 spans 14 residues. Germline trimming cut 0 bases from V and 11 bases from J; bases unmatched to any gene: 3. CDR1 KGHSY and CDR2 FQNENV come from the germline V gene. CDR3 protein: CASSQSNRGAPLHF. CDR3 nucleotides: TGTGCCAGCAGCCAATCGAACAGGGGGGCACCCCTCCACTTT.

The chain is built from TRBV9 and TRBJ2-1; TRBD1 aligns across 11 bases. CDR1 and CDR2 from the germline V gene are SGDLS and YYNGEE. The length of the CDR3 is 16 residues. Trimming took 4 bases from V and 7 from J; bases not matched to a gene: 10. The CDR3 reads CASSPGGQGARNEQFF. CDR3 in DNA: TGTGCCAGCAGCCCGGGAGGACAGGGGGCGCGGAATGAGCAGTTCTTC.

The chain employs TRBV2 and TRBJ1-3; D not resolved. Germline CDR1 and CDR2: SNHLY and FYNNEI. The CDR3 is 17 amino acids. The V end was cut by 3 bases, the J end by 3 bases, with 18 bases between. The DNA of the CDR3 is TGTGCCAGCAGTGACTTCCGTGGGCACTCCGGTGGAAACACCATATATTTT. Translating it yields CASSDFRGHSGGNTIYF.

The V call is TRBV5-1, the J call TRBJ1-2; D possibly corresponds to TRBD1 (5 bases). Germline values: CDR1 SGHRS, CDR2 YFSETQ. The CDR3 has 16 residues. The V end was cut by 3 bases, the J end by 4 bases, with 19 bases between. Written as DNA, the CDR3 is TGCGCCAGCAGCTCTTACGACGGAGGGGAATTCTATGGCTACACCTTC. It is translated as CASSSYDGGEFYGYTF.

The chain recombines TRBV7-2 with TRBJ2-3; tentatively, D is TRBD2 (5 bases). V gave up 7 bases and J gave up 2 bases, with 16 bases separating them. This CDR3 comprises 15 residues. Germline loops: CDR1 SGHTA, CDR2 FQGNSA. The CDR3 DNA reads as TGTGCCAGCACAGAGACTATCTTGGCCACAGATACGCAGTATTTT. Translating it yields CASTETILATDTQYF.

The gene calls are TRBV5-4 and TRBJ2-5; tentatively, D is TRBD1 (5 bases). V lost 7 bases, J lost 5 bases, and 12 bases lay in between. Germline CDR1 reads SGHNT; CDR2 reads YYREEE (reference sequence). The CDR3 contains 12 residues. Here the CDR3 reads CASSQDGETQYF. The CDR3, as DNA: TGTGCCAGCTCACAGGATGGGGAGACCCAGTACTTC.

This chain links TRBV5-6 with TRBJ2-2, with D hard to call. This CDR3 is built from 16 residues. V was shortened by 4 bases and J by 3 bases, with 16 bases between the two germline ends. Germline lookup yields CDR1 SGHDT and CDR2 YYEEEE. The CDR3 DNA reads as TGTGCCAGCAGCATGTCGTACATATCCTACACCGGGGAGCTGTTTTTT. It encodes CASSMSYISYTGELFF.

This clone was counted only a few times. The chain carries TRBV30 and TRBJ2-3; 12 bases align to TRBD2. With 4 bases clipped from V and 8 bases from J, the junction kept 10 bases outside the gene matches. The CDR3 runs 15 residues. Germline CDR1 GTSNPN, CDR2 SVGIG (reference sequence). The CDR3 DNA follows: TGTGCCTGGATAGCCCTAGCGGGGGGGGCAAGTACGCAGTATTTT. It yields the protein CAWIALAGGASTQYF.